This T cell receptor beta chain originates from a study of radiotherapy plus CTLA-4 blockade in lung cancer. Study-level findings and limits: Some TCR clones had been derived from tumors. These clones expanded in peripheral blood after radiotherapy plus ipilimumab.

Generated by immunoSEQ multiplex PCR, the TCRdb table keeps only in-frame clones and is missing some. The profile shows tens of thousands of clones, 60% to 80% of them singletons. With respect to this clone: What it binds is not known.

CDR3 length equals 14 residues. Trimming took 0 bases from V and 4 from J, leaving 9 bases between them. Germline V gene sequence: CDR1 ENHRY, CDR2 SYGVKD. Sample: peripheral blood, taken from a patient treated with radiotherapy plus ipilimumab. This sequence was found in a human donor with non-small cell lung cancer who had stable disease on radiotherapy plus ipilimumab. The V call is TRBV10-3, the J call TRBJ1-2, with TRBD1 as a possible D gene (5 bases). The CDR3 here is CAISESPGPYGYTF. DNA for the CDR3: TGTGCCATCAGTGAGTCGCCGGGGCCCTATGGCTACACCTTC.